The 20 T cell receptor beta chains below all came from one sample that was sequenced in a study of glioma-infiltrating T cells. Using RNA template, CDR3s of TCR alpha and beta were amplified with iRepertoire arm-PCR. TCRdb passed the multiplex PCR reads through MiXCR, listing each CDR3 protein once. Of about 400,000 distinct CDR3 sequences listed, about two fifths were seen once; the top ten hold around 12%. Source material: glioma tissue, nonneoplastic brain tissue, or PBMCs (not recorded which). The receptors stem from a human donor with low-grade glioma or glioblastoma, undergoing nonglioma brain surgery, or in good health (not recorded which).

This CDR3 reads CASTWWIRNEQFF. The CDR3, as DNA: TGTGCCAGCACCTGGTGGATCCGCAATGAGCAGTTCTTC. J is TRBJ2-1 and V is TRBV28; D is ambiguous. Trimming stripped 7 bases from V and 6 bases from J, with 13 bases between. This CDR3 spans 13 amino acids. Germline CDR1 MDHEN, CDR2 SYDVKM.

This clonotype has just one count. Just one base apart from a much larger clone, this may be a read error. This chain uses TRBV28 with TRBJ2-5; 7 bases align to TRBD1. Germline CDR1 is MDHEN and CDR2 is SYDVKM. Germline trimming cut 5 bases from V and 4 bases from J; bases unmatched to any gene: 13. CDR3 size: 16 residues. The CDR3 nucleotides read TGTGCCAGCAGTCCTAAGACAGGGATGAATGGAGAGACCCAGTACTTC. Residues: CASSPKTGMNGETQYF.

Points on this clonotype: Just one base apart from a much larger clone, this may be a read error. The chain employs TRBV6-1 and TRBJ2-7, with D perhaps matching TRBD2 (6 bases). V lost 5 bases and J lost 7, with 24 bases in between. The CDR3 length is 16 residues. CDR1 and CDR2 (germline): MNHNS, SASEGT. In DNA form, the CDR3 reads TGTGCCAGCAGTTCCGACGGGGGTGGATACGGAGATGAGCAGTACTTC. Encoded protein: CASSSDGGGYGDEQYF.

This clonotype showed up many times. The chain is built from TRBV4-3 and TRBJ2-3; D gene ambiguous. V was pared by 4 bases and J by 4 bases, with 24 bases between. Looked up from germline, CDR1 is LGHNA and CDR2 is YSLEER. The CDR3 is 18 residues long. For the CDR3, the DNA is TGCGCCAGCAGCCGAAAAGTCCCCATCGAGGTTCGGCCAGATACGCAGTATTTT. This gives the protein CASSRKVPIEVRPDTQYF.

V and J are TRBV2 and TRBJ2-5; D uncertain. CDR1 is SNHLY, CDR2 FYNNEI, per germline. V gave up 4 bases and J gave up 4 bases, with 10 bases separating them. The CDR3 consists of 13 residues. This chain's CDR3 is CASSVEGSETQYF. The CDR3 bases are TGTGCCAGCAGTGTTGAAGGATCAGAGACCCAGTACTTC.

This clonotype was recorded many times. V and J are TRBV28 and TRBJ1-1; D ambiguous. The V gene's germline CDR1 is MDHEN and CDR2 SYDVKM. The CDR3 length is 12 residues. V was pared by 6 bases and J by 6 bases, with 11 bases between. The CDR3 DNA reads TGTGCCAGCAGACGAGTGCGGGCTGAAGCTTTCTTT. This encodes CASRRVRAEAFF.

The chain employs TRBV20-1 and TRBJ2-7, with D possibly being TRBD1 (6 bases). From germline, CDR1 is DFQATT and CDR2 SNEGSKA (reference sequence). The CDR3 loop spans 14 amino acids. With 2 bases removed from V and 2 bases from J, the gap between germline ends came to 13 bases. The CDR3 DNA follows: TGCAGTGCTAGACCATGGGACACCACCTACGAGCAGTACTTC. Its protein product is CSARPWDTTYEQYF.

The rearrangement uses TRBV20-1 and TRBJ2-5, with D perhaps matching TRBD2 (6 bases). The CDR3 is made up of 15 amino acids. The V end was cut by 1 base, the J end by 3 bases, with 15 bases between. Germline loops: CDR1 DFQATT, CDR2 SNEGSKA (reference sequence). This chain's CDR3 is CSARVSGTAKETQYF. The CDR3 DNA sequence: TGCAGTGCTAGAGTCTCAGGGACTGCCAAAGAGACCCAGTACTTC.

This clonotype was observed a handful of times. This rearrangement joins TRBV20-1 to TRBJ2-3; D is undetermined. The germline gives CDR1 DFQATT, CDR2 SNEGSKA (reference sequence). CDR3 length equals 13 residues. V lost 5 bases and J 6 bases, leaving 15 bases between the germline ends. The CDR3 bases are TGCAGTGCTCATATGCCTCCCTTGGATACGCAGTATTTT. Protein sequence: CSAHMPPLDTQYF.

Comments on this clonotype: A much more abundant neighbour one base away suggests this may be a read error. The V gene is TRBV6-2 or TRBV6-3, the J gene TRBJ2-7; no clear D. The CDR3 has 11 residues. Trimming left V 6 bases short and J 7 bases short, with 10 bases between. The germline CDR1 and CDR2 sequences are MNHEY and SVGEGT. The CDR3 is CASSSVLEQYF. CDR3 DNA: TGTGCCAGCAGCTCCGTCCTTGAGCAGTACTTC.

The V and J genes are TRBV25-1 and TRBJ2-3; 9 bases fit TRBD1. The end of the DNA fits TRBJ1-5 better, so the J call may be wrong. Germline-derived CDR1 and CDR2 are MGHDK and SYGVNS. This CDR3 spans 15 amino acids. CDR3 sequence: CASSEGGQGPDTQHF. CDR3 DNA sequence: TGTGCCAGCAGTGAAGGGGGACAGGGACCAGATACGCAGCATTTT.

V gene TRBV20-1 combines with J gene TRBJ1-1; D uncertain. The CDR3 has 12 amino acids. Trimming took 0 bases from V and 5 from J, leaving 7 bases between them. CDR1 and CDR2 from the germline V gene are DFQATT and SNEGSKA (reference sequence). In DNA, the CDR3 is TGCAGTGCTAGAGAGGGAGTGACTGAAGCTTTCTTT. It encodes CSAREGVTEAFF.

The chain has TRBV28 and TRBJ2-2, with 11 bases aligning to TRBD2. The CDR3 is made up of 15 amino acids. Germline V gene data show CDR1 as MDHEN and CDR2 as SYDVKM. The trim removed 9 bases at V and 3 bases at J, leaving 6 bases unmatched. CDR3 nucleotides: TGTGCCAGAAGTCCACTAGCGGGAGACACCGGGGAGCTGTTTTTT. It specifies CARSPLAGDTGELFF.

The genes are TRBV14 and TRBJ2-1; TRBD2 aligns across 14 bases. The CDR3 loop spans 16 amino acids. The J segment lost 9 bases and the V segment lost 0 bases, leaving 4 bases of the junction unmatched. The V gene's germline CDR1 is SGHDN and CDR2 FVKESK. The CDR3 sequence: CASSQEGGLAGVEQFF. The CDR3 DNA reads as TGTGCCAGCAGCCAAGAGGGGGGACTAGCGGGAGTTGAGCAGTTCTTC.

Notes on this clonotype: A much larger clone is a single base away; this may be a read error. V and J are TRBV27 and TRBJ1-1; D uncertain. CDR1 is MNHEY, CDR2 SMNVEV, per germline (reference sequence). The CDR3 sequence is 15 residues long. The V gene lost 3 bases and the J gene lost 0 bases, with 11 bases spanning the gap. The CDR3 loop reads CASSLHSTMNTEAFF. The CDR3 bases are TGTGCCAGCAGTTTGCACAGTACTATGAACACTGAAGCTTTCTTT.

With respect to this clonotype: A junction end diverges from the germline sequence, so it may reflect a read error. The V and J genes are TRBV28 and TRBJ2-7, with D perhaps matching TRBD1 or TRBD2 (6 bases each). CDR1 and CDR2 from the germline V gene are MDHEN and SYDVKM. The CDR3 is 14 residues long. The DNA of the CDR3 is TGTGCCGGCAGCCCCGAGGGGGGTAACTACGAGCAGTACTTC. Protein: CAGSPEGGNYEQYF.

This clonotype was recorded many times. The CDR3 coding sequence is TGTGCCAGCAGGGGACAGGGTGGGGATACGCAGTATTTT. Its translation is CASRGQGGDTQYF. This chain uses TRBV28 with TRBJ2-3; 9 bases align to TRBD1. This CDR3 is 13 amino acids long. V was clipped by 6 bases and J by 6 bases; unmatched bases: 4. CDR1 is MDHEN, CDR2 SYDVKM, per germline.

This clonotype was counted many times. V is TRBV28 and J is TRBJ2-1; the D is unclear. Trimming shortened V by 5 bases and J by 8 bases, and 13 bases separated the two germline ends. The CDR3 is 13 residues long. Germline lookup yields CDR1 MDHEN and CDR2 SYDVKM. The CDR3 DNA is TGTGCCAGCAGTCCGGGTCACTTAGATGAGCAGTTCTTC. It yields the protein CASSPGHLDEQFF.

Comments on this clonotype: One base away lies a much larger clone, so this may be a sequencing read error. V gene TRBV20-1 combines with J gene TRBJ1-6; maybe TRBD1 (6 bases). CDR3 length: 15 residues. Looked up from germline, CDR1 is DFQATT and CDR2 is SNEGSKA (reference sequence). CDR3 sequence reads: CSAARIGQRGSPPHF. For the CDR3, the DNA is TGCAGTGCTGCCCGTATTGGACAGAGAGGATCACCCCCCCACTTT.

Concerning this clonotype: A much more abundant neighbour one base away suggests this may be a read error. J is TRBJ2-1 and V is TRBV6-1, with 9 bases fitting TRBD2. V gave up 2 bases and J gave up 6 bases; unmatched junction bases: 11. The CDR3 extends over 17 amino acids. Looked up from germline, CDR1 is MNHNS and CDR2 is SASEGT. CDR3 amino acids: CASSERNSGSGANEQFF. CDR3 DNA sequence: TGTGCCAGCAGTGAACGCAATAGCGGGAGTGGGGCCAATGAGCAGTTCTTC.